The T cell receptor (beta chain) under discussion was sequenced for a study of T cell responses to AZD1222 COVID-19 vaccine. Study-level information: Pooling of second doses given at about 4 or about 12 weeks was done. Study results and limitations: Spike regions recognized by vaccine-associated CD4 TCRs spanned the protein, led by 160-218 and 743-854. White British ancestry dominated among donors, who included more females, and clonal diversity was possibly underestimated. A reported finding is that nearly half of spike-specific TCRs target unmutated variant regions.

Here immunoSEQ multiplex PCR was the method, and the copy in TCRdb shows in-frame clones only, minus some. The sample yields around 92,000 clones, about nine tenths seen once. With respect to this clone: Its target is not known.

The sequence derives from an adult in good health. Specimen: peripheral blood, collected on day 0 of AZD1222 vaccination.

In DNA, the CDR3 is TGTGCCAGCAGCTTAGATAGCGGGGGCACAGATACGCAGTATTTT. Translated: CASSLDSGGTDTQYF. The chain is built from TRBV7-9 and TRBJ2-3; TRBD2 matches 8 bases. The V segment lost 1 base and the J segment 1 base; nucleotides outside the gene matches: 1. The CDR3 runs to 15 residues. Germline CDR1 and CDR2: SEHNR and FQNEAQ (reference sequence).